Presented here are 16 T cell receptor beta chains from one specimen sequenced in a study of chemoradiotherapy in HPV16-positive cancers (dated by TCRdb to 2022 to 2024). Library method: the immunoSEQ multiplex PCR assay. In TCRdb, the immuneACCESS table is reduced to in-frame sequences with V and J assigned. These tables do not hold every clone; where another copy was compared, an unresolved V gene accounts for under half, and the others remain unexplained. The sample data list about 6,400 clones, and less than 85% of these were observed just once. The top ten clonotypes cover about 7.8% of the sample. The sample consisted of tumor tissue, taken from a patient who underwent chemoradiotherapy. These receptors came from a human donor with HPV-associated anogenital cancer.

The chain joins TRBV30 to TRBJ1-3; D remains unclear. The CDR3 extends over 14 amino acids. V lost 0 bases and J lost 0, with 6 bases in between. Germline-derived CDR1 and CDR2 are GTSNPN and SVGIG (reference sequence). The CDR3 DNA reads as TGTGCCTGGAGTGTATCCAGCTCTGGAAACACCATATATTTT. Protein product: CAWSVSSSGNTIYF.

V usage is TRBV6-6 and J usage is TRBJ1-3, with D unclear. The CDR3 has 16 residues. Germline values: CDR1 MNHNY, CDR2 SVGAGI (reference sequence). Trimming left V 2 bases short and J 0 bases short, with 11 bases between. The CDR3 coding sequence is TGTGCCAGCAGTTACGTAGAGGGTCACTCTGGAAACACCATATATTTT. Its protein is CASSYVEGHSGNTIYF.

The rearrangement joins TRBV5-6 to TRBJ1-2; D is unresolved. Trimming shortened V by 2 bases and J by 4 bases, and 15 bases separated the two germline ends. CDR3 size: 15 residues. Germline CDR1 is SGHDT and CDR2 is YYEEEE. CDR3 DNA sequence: TGTGCCAGCAGCTTATTCGCACGAGAGAGCTATGGCTACACCTTC. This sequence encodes CASSLFARESYGYTF. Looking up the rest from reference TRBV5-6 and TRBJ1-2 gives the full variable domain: DAGVTQSPTHLIKTRGQQVTLRCSPKSGHDTVSWYQQALGQGPQFIFQYYEEEERQRGNFPDRFSGHQFPNYSSELNVNALLLGDSALYLCASSLFARESYGYTFGSGTRLTVV.

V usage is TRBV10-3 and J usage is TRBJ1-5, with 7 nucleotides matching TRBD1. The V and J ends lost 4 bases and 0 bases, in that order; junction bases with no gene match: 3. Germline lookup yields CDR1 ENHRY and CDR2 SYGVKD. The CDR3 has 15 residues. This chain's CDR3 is CAISARQGSNQPQHF. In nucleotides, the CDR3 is TGTGCCATCAGTGCTCGACAGGGTAGCAATCAGCCCCAGCATTTT.

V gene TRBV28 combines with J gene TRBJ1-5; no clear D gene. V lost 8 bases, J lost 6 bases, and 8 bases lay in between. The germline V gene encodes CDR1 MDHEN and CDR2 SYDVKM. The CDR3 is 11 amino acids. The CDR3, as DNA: TGTGCCAGCGGATCGATTCAGCCCCAGCATTTT. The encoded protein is CASGSIQPQHF.

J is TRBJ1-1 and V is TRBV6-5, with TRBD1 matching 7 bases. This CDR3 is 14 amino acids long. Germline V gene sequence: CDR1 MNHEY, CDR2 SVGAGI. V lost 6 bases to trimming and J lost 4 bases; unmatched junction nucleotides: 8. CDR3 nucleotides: TGTGCCAGCAGGCGGACAGGCCGGATCACTGAAGCTTTCTTT. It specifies CASRRTGRITEAFF.

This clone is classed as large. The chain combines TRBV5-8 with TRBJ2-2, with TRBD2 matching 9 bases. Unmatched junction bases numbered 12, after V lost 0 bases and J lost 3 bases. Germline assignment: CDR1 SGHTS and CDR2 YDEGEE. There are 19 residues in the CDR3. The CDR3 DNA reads TGTGCCAGCAGCTTGGGGTCCTGGGCTAGCGGGACCCACACCGGGGAGCTGTTTTTT. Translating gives CASSLGSWASGTHTGELFF.

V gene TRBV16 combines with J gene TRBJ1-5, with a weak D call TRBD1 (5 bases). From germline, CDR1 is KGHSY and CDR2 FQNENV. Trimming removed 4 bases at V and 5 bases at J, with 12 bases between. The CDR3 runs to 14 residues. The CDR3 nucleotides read TGTGCCAGCAGCCTGGGGGAGGGTGATCAGCCCCAGCATTTT. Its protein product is CASSLGEGDQPQHF. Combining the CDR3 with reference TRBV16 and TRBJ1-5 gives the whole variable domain GEEVAQTPKHLVRGEGQKAKLYCAPIKGHSYVFWYQQVLKNEFKFLISFQNENVFDETGMPKERFSAKCLPNSPCSLEIQATKLEDSAVYFCASSLGEGDQPQHFGDGTRLSIL.

The CDR3 spells CASSVSGSQFF. As DNA, the CDR3 is TGTGCCAGCAGTGTAAGTGGTTCCCAGTTCTTC. The chain combines TRBV2 with TRBJ2-1; D remains ambiguous. Trimming removed 4 bases from V and 13 bases from J, with 11 bases in between. CDR3 length equals 11 residues. From germline, CDR1 is SNHLY and CDR2 FYNNEI.

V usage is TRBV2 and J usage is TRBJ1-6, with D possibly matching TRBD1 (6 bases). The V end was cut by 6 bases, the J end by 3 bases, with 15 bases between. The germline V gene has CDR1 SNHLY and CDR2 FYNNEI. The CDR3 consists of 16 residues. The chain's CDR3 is CASRIQGRGYNSPLHF. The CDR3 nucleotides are TGTGCCAGCAGGATACAGGGTAGGGGCTATAATTCACCCCTCCACTTT. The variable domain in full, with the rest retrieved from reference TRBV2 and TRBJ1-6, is EPEVTQTPSHQVTQMGQEVILRCVPISNHLYFYWYRQILGQKVEFLVSFYNNEISEKSEIFDDQFSVERPDGSNFTLKIRSTKLEDSAMYFCASRIQGRGYNSPLHFGNGTRLTVT.

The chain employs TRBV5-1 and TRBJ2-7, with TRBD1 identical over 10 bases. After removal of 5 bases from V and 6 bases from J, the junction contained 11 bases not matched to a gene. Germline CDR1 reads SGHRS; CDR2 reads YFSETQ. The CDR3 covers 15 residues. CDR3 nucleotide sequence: TGCGCCAGCAGGCTACACGGACAGGGGGAGGGCGAGCAGTACTTC. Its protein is CASRLHGQGEGEQYF.

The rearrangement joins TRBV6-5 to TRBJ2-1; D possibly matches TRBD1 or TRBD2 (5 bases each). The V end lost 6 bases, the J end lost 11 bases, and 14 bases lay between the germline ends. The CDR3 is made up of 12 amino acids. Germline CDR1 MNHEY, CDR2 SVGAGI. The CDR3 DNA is TGTGCCAGCAGATCTTCCGGGACCAAGCAGTTCTTC. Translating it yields CASRSSGTKQFF.

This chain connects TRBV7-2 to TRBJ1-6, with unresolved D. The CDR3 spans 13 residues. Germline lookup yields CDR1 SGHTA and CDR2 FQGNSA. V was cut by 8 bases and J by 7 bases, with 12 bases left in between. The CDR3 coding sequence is TGTGCCAGCGGAATTAATTCCAATTCACCCCTCCACTTT. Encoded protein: CASGINSNSPLHF.

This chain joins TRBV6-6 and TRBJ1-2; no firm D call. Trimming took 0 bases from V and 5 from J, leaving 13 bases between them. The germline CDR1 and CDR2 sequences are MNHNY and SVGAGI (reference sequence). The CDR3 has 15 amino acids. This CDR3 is CASSYSVEDGYGYTF. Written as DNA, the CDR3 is TGTGCCAGCAGTTACTCGGTTGAGGATGGTTATGGCTACACCTTC.

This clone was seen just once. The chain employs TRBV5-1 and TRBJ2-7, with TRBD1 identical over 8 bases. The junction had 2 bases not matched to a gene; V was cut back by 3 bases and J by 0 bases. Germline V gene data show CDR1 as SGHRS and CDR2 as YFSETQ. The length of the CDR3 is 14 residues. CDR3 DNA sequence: TGCGCCAGCAGCTGGACAGGGCCCTCCTACGAGCAGTACTTC. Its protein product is CASSWTGPSYEQYF.

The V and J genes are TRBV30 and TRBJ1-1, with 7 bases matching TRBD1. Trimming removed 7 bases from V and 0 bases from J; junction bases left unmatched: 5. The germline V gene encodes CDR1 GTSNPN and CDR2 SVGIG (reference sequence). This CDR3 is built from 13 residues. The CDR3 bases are TGTGCCTCGTCGACAGGGCTGAACACTGAAGCTTTCTTT. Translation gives CASSTGLNTEAFF.